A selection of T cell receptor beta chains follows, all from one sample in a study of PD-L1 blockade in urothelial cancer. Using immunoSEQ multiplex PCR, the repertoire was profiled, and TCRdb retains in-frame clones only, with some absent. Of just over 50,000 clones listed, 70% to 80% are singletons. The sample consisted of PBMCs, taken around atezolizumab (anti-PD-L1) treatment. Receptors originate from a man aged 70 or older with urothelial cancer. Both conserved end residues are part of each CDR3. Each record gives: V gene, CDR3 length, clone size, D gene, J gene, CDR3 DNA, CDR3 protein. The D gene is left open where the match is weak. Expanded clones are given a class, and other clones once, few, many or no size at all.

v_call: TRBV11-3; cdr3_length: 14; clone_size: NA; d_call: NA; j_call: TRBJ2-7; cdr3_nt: TGTGCCAGCAGCCCCGTTTCGACAGTGCACGAGCAGTACTTC; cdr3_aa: CASSPVSTVHEQYF
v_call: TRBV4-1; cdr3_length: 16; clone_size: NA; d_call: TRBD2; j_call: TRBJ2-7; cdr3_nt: TGCGCCAGCAGCCAAGATAAGGAGCGGGGCTACTACGAGCAGTACTTC; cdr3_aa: CASSQDKERGYYEQYF
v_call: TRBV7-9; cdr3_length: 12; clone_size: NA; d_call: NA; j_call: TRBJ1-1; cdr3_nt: TGTGCCAGCAGCCCTTGGACGGGGGTAGCTTTCTTT; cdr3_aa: CASSPWTGVAFF
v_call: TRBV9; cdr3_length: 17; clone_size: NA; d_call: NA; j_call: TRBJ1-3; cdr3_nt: TGTGCCAGCAGCGGCGGGGGTTGGGCCTCCTCTGGAAACACCATATATTTT; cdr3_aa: CASSGGGWASSGNTIYF
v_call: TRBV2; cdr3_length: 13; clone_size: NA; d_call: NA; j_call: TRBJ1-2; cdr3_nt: TGTGCCAGCAGTGAAGGCCAGATCTATGGCTACACCTTC; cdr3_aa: CASSEGQIYGYTF
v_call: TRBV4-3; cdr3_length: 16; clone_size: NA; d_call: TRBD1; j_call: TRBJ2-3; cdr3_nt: TGCGCCAGCAGCCAAGAGGCAGGGGGCTCTGTAGATACGCAGTATTTT; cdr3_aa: CASSQEAGGSVDTQYF
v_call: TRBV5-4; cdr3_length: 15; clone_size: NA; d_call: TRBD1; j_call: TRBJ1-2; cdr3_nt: TGTGCCAGCAGCTTGGCCGGGACAGGGGGCCCAGGCTACACCTTC; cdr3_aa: CASSLAGTGGPGYTF
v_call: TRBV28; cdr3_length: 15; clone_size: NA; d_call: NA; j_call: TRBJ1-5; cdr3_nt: TGTGCCAGCACCTCCCGGGGGGCGGGGAATCAGCCCCAGCATTTT; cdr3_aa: CASTSRGAGNQPQHF
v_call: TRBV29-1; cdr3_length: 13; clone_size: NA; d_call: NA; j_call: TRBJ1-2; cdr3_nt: TGCAGCGTTAGAGGGCCGTCTAACTATGGCTACACCTTC; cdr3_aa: CSVRGPSNYGYTF
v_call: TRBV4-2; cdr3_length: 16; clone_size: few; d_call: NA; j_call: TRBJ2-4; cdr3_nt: TGTGCCAGCAGCCAAGATGTAGGCAGGCCTAAAACCTTTCAGTACTTC; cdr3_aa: CASSQDVGRPKTFQYF
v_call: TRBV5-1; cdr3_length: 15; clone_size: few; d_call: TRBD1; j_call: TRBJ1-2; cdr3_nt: TGCGCCAGCAGCTTGGGGGACTCGACAGGGTATGGCTACACCTTC; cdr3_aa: CASSLGDSTGYGYTF
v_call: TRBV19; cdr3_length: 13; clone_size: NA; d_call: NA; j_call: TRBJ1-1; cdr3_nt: TGTGCCAGTAGTATAGCCCCGGACACTGAAGCTTTCTTT; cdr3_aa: CASSIAPDTEAFF
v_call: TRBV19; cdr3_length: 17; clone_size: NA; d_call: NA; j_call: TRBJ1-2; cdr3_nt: TGTGCCAGTGGAACAGGCCCAAGATTTTACTCTAACTATGGCTACACCTTC; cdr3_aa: CASGTGPRFYSNYGYTF
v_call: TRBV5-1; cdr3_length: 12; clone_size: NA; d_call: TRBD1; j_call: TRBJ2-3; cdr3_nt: TGCGCCAGCAGCGTAGACAGGGCGACGCAGTATTTT; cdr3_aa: CASSVDRATQYF
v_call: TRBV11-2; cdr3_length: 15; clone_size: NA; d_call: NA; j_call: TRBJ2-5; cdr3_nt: TGTGCCAGCAGCTTAGGGGAGTTAGCGTTGGAGACCCAGTACTTC; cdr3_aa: CASSLGELALETQYF
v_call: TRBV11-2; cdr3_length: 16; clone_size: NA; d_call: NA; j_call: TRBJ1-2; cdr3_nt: TGTGCCAGCAGCTTATTGAGCAAGGAGGGACACTATGGCTACACCTTC; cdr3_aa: CASSLLSKEGHYGYTF
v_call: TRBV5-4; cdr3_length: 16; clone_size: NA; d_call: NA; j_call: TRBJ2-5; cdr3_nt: TGTGCCAGCAGCCTTGTGGGGATGCCGGGGAAAGAGACCCAGTACTTC; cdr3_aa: CASSLVGMPGKETQYF
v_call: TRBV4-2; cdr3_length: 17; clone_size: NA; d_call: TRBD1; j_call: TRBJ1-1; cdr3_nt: TGTGCCAGCAGCCCAGGTCTAGGGACAGCCATGAACACTGAAGCTTTCTTT; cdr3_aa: CASSPGLGTAMNTEAFF
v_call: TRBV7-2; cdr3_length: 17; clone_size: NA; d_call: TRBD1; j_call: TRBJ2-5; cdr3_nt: TGTGCCAGCAGTTCCCGGACAGGGGGCACCTCCCTAGAGACCCAGTACTTC; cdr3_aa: CASSSRTGGTSLETQYF
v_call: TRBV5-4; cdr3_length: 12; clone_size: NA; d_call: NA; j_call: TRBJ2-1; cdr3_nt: TGTGCCAGCAGCTTGGGGGGCAGGGAGCAGTTCTTC; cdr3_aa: CASSLGGREQFF
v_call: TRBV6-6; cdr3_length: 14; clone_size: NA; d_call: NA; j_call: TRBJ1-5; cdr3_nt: TGTGCCAGCACTCAAGGTGGACTCGCCCAGCCCCAGCATTTT; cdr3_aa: CASTQGGLAQPQHF
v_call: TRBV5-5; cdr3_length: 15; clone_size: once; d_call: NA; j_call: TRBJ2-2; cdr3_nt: TGTGCCAGCAGCTTGTTACAGGGGAACACCGGGGAGCTGTTTTTT; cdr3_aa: CASSLLQGNTGELFF
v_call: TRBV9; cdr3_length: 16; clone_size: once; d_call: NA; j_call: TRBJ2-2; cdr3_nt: TGTGCCAGCAGCGTAGCTACGGGGGCGAACACCGGGGAGCTGTTTTTT; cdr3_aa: CASSVATGANTGELFF
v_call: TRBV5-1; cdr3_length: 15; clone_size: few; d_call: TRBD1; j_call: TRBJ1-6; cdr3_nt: TGCGCCAGCAGCTTGGCCGGGACAGATAATTCACCCCTCCACTTT; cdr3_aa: CASSLAGTDNSPLHF
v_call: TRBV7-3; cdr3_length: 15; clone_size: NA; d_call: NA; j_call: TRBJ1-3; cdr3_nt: TGTGCCAGCAGCTCGGACAAAAGGCCTGGAAACACCATATATTTT; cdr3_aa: CASSSDKRPGNTIYF
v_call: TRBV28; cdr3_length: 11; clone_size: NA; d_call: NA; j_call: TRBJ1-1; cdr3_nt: TGTGCCAGCAGTTTGAGAAATGAAGCTTTCTTT; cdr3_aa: CASSLRNEAFF